Below, 9 T cell receptor beta chains from the same sample are listed, as sequenced in a study of blood T cell repertoires in COVID-19. Assay: immunoSEQ multiplex PCR; the TCRdb copy retains only in-frame clones and omits some. Among around 250,000 clones, roughly nine tenths were seen once, and the ten largest hold approximately 6.2%. The sequencing sample was made of peripheral blood. These receptors came from a man aged 55 to 70 with acute or convalescent COVID-19.

This clone was observed a handful of times. This chain joins TRBV6-5 and TRBJ1-5; tentatively, D is TRBD1 (6 bases). This CDR3 is 14 amino acids long. Trimming left V 7 bases short and J 3 bases short, with 13 bases between. CDR1 is MNHEY and CDR2 is SVGAGI in the germline V gene. CDR3 nucleotide sequence: TGTGCCAGCACCGACGGACAGCACAATCAGCCCCAGCATTTT. Its translation: CASTDGQHNQPQHF.

The sample holds a few counts of this clone. The genes are TRBV28 and TRBJ2-7, with no clear D. Germline CDR1 is MDHEN and CDR2 is SYDVKM. V was trimmed by 4 bases and J by 2 bases, leaving 12 bases between them. CDR3 size: 14 residues. CDR3 loop: CASSSPIVPYEQYF. In DNA form, the CDR3 reads TGTGCCAGCAGTTCACCTATTGTACCCTACGAGCAGTACTTC.

The chain recombines TRBV6-5 with TRBJ2-5, with a tentative D call TRBD1 (5 bases). This CDR3 contains 14 residues. V dropped 3 bases and J dropped 1 base, with 9 bases sitting between them. Germline CDR1 and CDR2: MNHEY and SVGAGI. CDR3 sequence (DNA): TGTGCCAGCAGTTATAGGACACCCCAAGAGACCCAGTACTTC. Translation: CASSYRTPQETQYF.

The gene calls are TRBV25-1 and TRBJ1-4, with D hard to call. The germline V gene encodes CDR1 MGHDK and CDR2 SYGVNS. The V end was cut by 7 bases, the J end by 7 bases, with 16 bases between. This CDR3 is 14 amino acids long. This CDR3 reads CASTDPGGGEKLFF. In nucleotides, the CDR3 is TGTGCCAGCACCGACCCCGGAGGAGGTGAAAAACTGTTTTTT.

The chain employs TRBV11-3 and TRBJ1-1, with D maybe TRBD1 (6 bases). Germline V gene data show CDR1 as SGHNT and CDR2 as YENEEA. The length of the CDR3 is 14 residues. V was pared by 8 bases and J by 1 base, with 14 bases between. DNA for the CDR3: TGTGCCAGCTCTCGGACAGAAGCGAACACTGAAGCTTTCTTT. Its translation is CASSRTEANTEAFF. The full variable domain, its missing parts supplied by reference TRBV11-3 and TRBJ1-1, is EAGVVQSPRYKIIEKKQPVAFWCNPISGHNTLYWYLQNLGQGPELLIRYENEEAVDDSQLPKDRFSAERLKGVDSTLKIQPAELGDSAVYLCASSRTEANTEAFFGQGTRLTVV.

The chain has TRBV2 and TRBJ1-6, with a weak D call TRBD1 (6 bases). The CDR3 length is 15 residues. Trimming took off 7 bases at V and 5 bases at J, with 15 bases between the two ends. CDR1 SNHLY and CDR2 FYNNEI come from the germline V gene. In nucleotides, the CDR3 is TGTGCCAGCACCTCTTGGGGGGGCAATAATTCACCCCTCCACTTT. Amino acid sequence: CASTSWGGNNSPLHF.

V and J are TRBV27 and TRBJ1-5; D is ambiguous. The CDR3 loop spans 14 amino acids. Looked up from germline, CDR1 is MNHEY and CDR2 is SMNVEV (reference sequence). The V end lost 3 bases, the J end lost 3 bases, and 9 bases lay between the germline ends. The CDR3 is CASSLTGINQPQHF. In nucleotides, the CDR3 is TGTGCCAGCAGTTTGACGGGGATCAATCAGCCCCAGCATTTT.

This clone has just a few counts. This rearrangement joins TRBV4-3 to TRBJ1-5; the D is unclear. V lost 0 bases, J lost 6 bases, and 9 bases lay in between. The CDR3 runs 14 residues. Germline-derived CDR1 and CDR2 are LGHNA and YSLEER. The CDR3 nucleotides are TGCGCCAGCAGCCAAGAGGTAGTTGCTCAGCCCCAGCATTTT. It specifies CASSQEVVAQPQHF.

This CDR3 is CASSATVGNEKLFF. The CDR3 region has the DNA TGTGCCAGCAGCGCGACAGTTGGCAATGAAAAACTGTTTTTT. This sequence joins TRBV9 and TRBJ1-4, with a tentative D call TRBD1 (5 bases). Germline V gives CDR1 SGDLS, CDR2 YYNGEE. V was trimmed by 3 bases and J by 5 bases, leaving 11 bases between them. The CDR3 spans 14 residues.